This passage covers 3 T cell receptor beta chains from one sample sequenced in a study of cytomegalovirus exposure and HLA in healthy donors. The PCR was carried out with 60 Vbeta primers and 13 Jbeta primers. Using immunoSEQ multiplex PCR, the repertoire was profiled, and TCRdb retains in-frame clones only, with some absent. Found here are about 160,000 clones, roughly 89% of them singletons; the top ten hold 0.7% to 1%. The sample taken for sequencing was PBMCs. The source is a woman in her twenties or thirties in good health and CMV-seronegative.

The chain is built from TRBV7-3 and TRBJ2-3, with 7 bases lining up with TRBD1. This CDR3 has 13 amino acids. With V trimmed by 4 bases and J by 6 bases, 4 bases remained unmatched. CDR1 SGHTA and CDR2 FQGTGA come from the germline V gene. The CDR3 DNA is TGTGCCAGCAGCTCCACAGGGGTGGATACGCAGTATTTT. Its protein product is CASSSTGVDTQYF.

Of note for this clone: This CDR3 is also generated by other DNA sequences in the sample. This chain joins TRBV7-2 and TRBJ1-6, with TRBD1 as a possible D gene (5 bases). In germline, CDR1 is SGHTA, CDR2 FQGNSA. This CDR3 is built from 14 residues. Trimming took off 5 bases at V and 7 bases at J, with 12 bases between the two ends. Here the CDR3 DNA reads TGTGCCAGCAGCCAAGGGACTGTAAATTCACCCCTCCACTTT. Its translation is CASSQGTVNSPLHF. Filled out from reference TRBV7-2 and TRBJ1-6, the complete variable domain reads GAGVSQSPSNKVTEKGKDVELRCDPISGHTALYWYRQSLGQGLEFLIYFQGNSAPDKSGLPSDRFSAERTGGSVSTLTIQRTQQEDSAVYLCASSQGTVNSPLHFGNGTRLTVT.

V and J are TRBV29-1 and TRBJ2-3; TRBD1 is a possible D gene (6 bases). The CDR3 is 11 amino acids. The germline V gene has CDR1 SQVTM and CDR2 ANQGSEA. Trimming removed 7 bases at V and 10 bases at J, with 15 bases between. In DNA, the CDR3 is TGCAGCGCCAGGGACACCGAACCGCAGTATTTT. Its protein product is CSARDTEPQYF.